These T cell receptor beta chains were read from a single sample in a study of blood T cell repertoires in COVID-19. The repertoire was sequenced with immunoSEQ multiplex PCR; TCRdb's copy has only in-frame clones and lacks some. Here the sample spans 72,000 or so clones, around 85% being singletons. The sample comprised peripheral blood. These receptors all come from a woman at least 80 years old with active or convalescent COVID-19. Each CDR3 is given with its conserved first and last residue. The order of the fields is J gene, V gene, clone size, D gene, CDR3 protein, CDR3 DNA. The D gene is left open where the match is weak. Clone size, where shown, is once, few, many, or a class for clones that have expanded.

>TRBJ1-5|TRBV6-2/TRBV6-3|few|TRBD1
CASSPADRGRNQPQHF
TGTGCCAGCAGCCCAGCTGACAGGGGGCGGAATCAGCCCCAGCATTTT
>TRBJ1-2|TRBV2|-|-
CASSEGEVGRYGYTF
TGTGCCAGCAGTGAAGGGGAGGTGGGGAGGTATGGCTACACCTTC
>TRBJ1-2|TRBV3-1/TRBV3-2|-|-
CASSQGPDSNYGYTF
TGTGCCAGCAGCCAGGGGCCGGACAGTAACTATGGCTACACCTTC
>TRBJ2-7|TRBV7-6|few|TRBD1
CASSSPLNSETGDEQYF
TGTGCCAGCAGCTCACCCCTGAATTCCGAGACAGGGGATGAGCAGTACTTC
>TRBJ2-5|TRBV7-9|-|TRBD2
CASSPRLGTSGGRTQYF
TGTGCCAGCAGCCCGAGACTAGGGACTAGCGGGGGCCGGACCCAGTACTTC
>TRBJ1-3|TRBV5-3|-|-
CARSLETGSGNTIYF
TGTGCCAGAAGCTTGGAGACAGGCAGTGGAAACACCATATATTTT
>TRBJ1-1|TRBV3-1/TRBV3-2|once|-
CASSQDSIPNTEAFF
TGTGCCAGCAGCCAAGATTCCATCCCGAACACTGAAGCTTTCTTT
>TRBJ2-2|TRBV4-2|-|TRBD2
CASSQPAKAGVTGELFF
TGTGCCAGCAGCCAGCCGGCAAAAGCGGGGGTGACCGGGGAGCTGTTTTTT
>TRBJ1-6|TRBV5-4|-|TRBD1
CASSQSGTGTSPLHF
TGTGCCAGCAGCCAATCCGGGACAGGGACTTCACCCCTCCACTTT
>TRBJ1-3|TRBV29-1|-|-
CSVGHPGDTIYF
TGCAGCGTCGGGCACCCCGGGGACACCATATATTTT
>TRBJ1-5|TRBV6-5|-|TRBD1
CASTEGQISNQPQHF
TGTGCCAGCACCGAGGGACAGATTTCCAATCAGCCCCAGCATTTT
>TRBJ2-2|TRBV11-3|-|-
CASSLDETGELFF
TGTGCCAGCAGCTTAGATGAGACCGGGGAGCTGTTTTTT
>TRBJ2-3|TRBV6-5|-|-
CASIERATDTQYF
TGTGCCAGCATAGAGCGGGCCACAGATACGCAGTATTTT
>TRBJ1-1|TRBV12-1|-|-
CASSFADRGSTEAFF
TGTGCCAGCAGCTTTGCAGACAGGGGTTCGACTGAAGCTTTCTTT
>TRBJ1-6|TRBV4-1|once|-
CASSQVITANSPLHF
TGCGCCAGCAGCCAAGTGATCACAGCTAATTCACCCCTCCACTTT
>TRBJ1-4|TRBV5-1|few|-
CASSQWGEEFHEKLFF
TGCGCCAGCAGCCAATGGGGGGAAGAATTTCATGAAAAACTGTTTTTT
>TRBJ2-1|TRBV11-3|once|-
CASSLGTKSPAFF
TGTGCCAGCAGCTTAGGAACTAAATCTCCGGCGTTCTTC
>TRBJ1-2|TRBV5-4|once|-
CASSLRGGYGYTF
TGTGCCAGCAGCTTGAGAGGGGGCTATGGCTACACCTTC
>TRBJ2-1|TRBV3-1/TRBV3-2|-|TRBD1
CASSQASGQSVF
TGTGCCAGCAGCCAGGCGTCGGGACAGTCCGTCTTC
>TRBJ2-5|TRBV7-2|-|-
CASSLPTPGGSGTQYF
TGTGCCAGCAGCCTACCGACGCCAGGTGGGTCTGGGACCCAGTACTTC
>TRBJ2-6|TRBV2|once|-
CASNGNSGANVLTF
TGTGCCAGCAACGGGAACTCTGGGGCCAACGTCCTGACTTTC
>TRBJ2-2|TRBV7-2|-|TRBD2
CASSLGYGGANTGELFF
TGTGCCAGCAGCTTAGGTTACGGGGGGGCGAACACCGGGGAGCTGTTTTTT
>TRBJ1-3|TRBV30|-|-
CAWHPGQGNTIYF
TGTGCCTGGCACCCCGGACAGGGAAACACCATATATTTT
>TRBJ1-5|TRBV5-8|-|-
CASSVGTSPGSNQPQHF
TGTGCCAGCAGCGTCGGGACATCACCCGGTAGCAATCAGCCCCAGCATTTT
>TRBJ1-3|TRBV27|-|-
CASRFTGNTIYF
TGTGCCAGCAGGTTTACTGGAAACACCATATATTTT